These 20 T cell receptor beta chains were sequenced from one sample in a study of blood T cell repertoires in COVID-19. The assay was immunoSEQ multiplex PCR, and TCRdb's table has in-frame clones only and misses some. This sample yields 150,000 to 200,000 clones, of which 92% are seen a single time; approximately 4.8% belongs to the top ten. Source material: peripheral blood. These receptors came from a man aged 25 to 40 with COVID-19, enrolled during active disease.

The J gene is TRBJ2-5, the V gene TRBV2, with 7 positions matching TRBD1. The V gene's germline CDR1 is SNHLY and CDR2 FYNNEI. The CDR3 has 15 residues. The trim removed 4 bases at V and 4 bases at J, leaving 9 bases unmatched. The CDR3: CASSGQGVLLETQYF. DNA for the CDR3: TGTGCCAGCAGTGGGCAGGGGGTGCTGTTAGAGACCCAGTACTTC.

The V gene is TRBV25-1, the J gene TRBJ2-1, with a tentative D call TRBD2 (5 bases). The CDR3 sequence is 16 residues long. Germline CDR1 reads MGHDK; CDR2 reads SYGVNS. Trimming removed 3 bases at V and 6 bases at J, with 18 bases between. The CDR3 loop reads CASSDSRTRGSNEQFF. DNA for the CDR3: TGTGCCAGCAGTGACTCCCGAACGCGTGGGAGCAATGAGCAGTTCTTC.

The chain links TRBV12-3 or TRBV12-4 to TRBJ2-7; D call uncertain. CDR3 size: 12 residues. Trimming took 3 bases from V and 3 from J, leaving 6 bases between them. CDR3 bases: TGTGCCAGCAGTTTGCTCGGCTACGAGCAGTACTTC. This translates into CASSLLGYEQYF.

The V call is TRBV19, the J call TRBJ1-1, with a weak D call TRBD1 (6 bases). From germline, CDR1 is LNHDA and CDR2 SQIVND (reference sequence). The CDR3 totals 14 residues. Trimming pared 6 bases from V and 1 base from J, leaving 12 bases between. CDR3 amino acids: CASSGQLGNTEAFF. CDR3 nucleotides: TGTGCCAGTAGCGGACAGTTGGGGAACACTGAAGCTTTCTTT.

This sequence joins TRBV19 and TRBJ2-7; perhaps TRBD2 as D (6 bases). Germline V gene sequence: CDR1 LNHDA, CDR2 SQIVND (reference sequence). V lost 3 bases and J 10 bases, leaving 16 bases between the germline ends. The CDR3 extends over 13 amino acids. The DNA of the CDR3 is TGTGCCAGTAGTATGACTAGTTCGGGGCCACAGTACTTC. The encoded protein is CASSMTSSGPQYF. The variable domain in full, with the rest retrieved from reference TRBV19 and TRBJ2-7, is DGGITQSPKYLFRKEGQNVTLSCEQNLNHDAMYWYRQDPGQGLRLIYYSQIVNDFQKGDIAEGYSVSREKKESFPLTVTSAQKNPTAFYLCASSMTSSGPQYFGPGTRLTVT.

V gene TRBV5-1 combines with J gene TRBJ1-5; D is perhaps TRBD1 (6 bases). CDR1 SGHRS and CDR2 YFSETQ come from the germline V gene. Trimming removed 5 bases from V and 0 bases from J, with 12 bases in between. The CDR3 runs 15 residues. The CDR3 DNA reads TGCGCCAGCAGGCCCGGGACACATAGCAATCAGCCCCAGCATTTT. Its translation is CASRPGTHSNQPQHF.

The rearrangement uses TRBV5-5 and TRBJ1-4; TRBD1 matches at 9 bases. This CDR3 contains 15 residues. Germline V gene data show CDR1 as SGHKS and CDR2 as YYEKEE (reference sequence). The V segment lost 5 bases and the J segment 3 bases; nucleotides outside the gene matches: 5. The CDR3 reads CASRRTGDPNEKLFF. The CDR3 region has the DNA TGTGCCAGCAGGAGGACAGGGGATCCTAATGAAAAACTGTTTTTT.

This clone appeared a few times. The gene calls are TRBV2 and TRBJ2-1; weak D call: TRBD2 (6 bases). V was pared by 7 bases and J by 6 bases, with 13 bases between. Per germline, CDR1 SNHLY and CDR2 FYNNEI. This CDR3 has 13 amino acids. The CDR3 sequence: CASTVLAGNEQFF. The CDR3 coding sequence is TGTGCCAGCACTGTACTAGCAGGCAATGAGCAGTTCTTC.

J is TRBJ1-3 and V is TRBV18; TRBD1 aligns across 7 bases. J was trimmed by 0 bases and V by 5 bases; bases with no gene match: 4. Germline CDR1 and CDR2: KGHSH and LQKENI. The CDR3 is made up of 15 amino acids. CDR3 amino acids: CASSRDRTSGNTIYF. The CDR3 coding sequence is TGTGCCAGCTCAAGGGACAGAACCTCTGGAAACACCATATATTTT.

This clone was observed a few times. This chain uses TRBV12-3 or TRBV12-4 with TRBJ2-1; no definite D call. V gave up 3 bases and J gave up 6 bases, with 9 bases separating them. CDR3 size: 13 residues. CDR3 in amino acids: CASSFAPLNEQFF. CDR3 bases: TGTGCCAGCAGTTTTGCACCACTCAATGAGCAGTTCTTC.

The rearrangement uses TRBV3-1 (or the pseudogene TRBV3-2) and TRBJ1-1, with 8 bases fitting TRBD1. V shed 5 bases, J shed 6 bases, and the junction held 11 bases outside the gene matches. Germline V lookup: CDR1 LGHDT, CDR2 YNNKEL (reference sequence). The CDR3 is 15 amino acids. The CDR3 nucleotides are TGTGCCAGCAGCACAAACCAGGGGGCGCGCGCTGAAGCTTTCTTT. The encoded protein is CASSTNQGARAEAFF.

This rearrangement joins TRBV30 to TRBJ1-2, with D possibly TRBD1 on 5 matching bases. Looked up from germline, CDR1 is GTSNPN and CDR2 is SVGIG (reference sequence). V lost 2 bases and J lost 0, with 13 bases in between. This CDR3 spans 15 amino acids. CDR3 DNA: TGTGCCTGGAGTAGGGGCGGCCGATCTAACTATGGCTACACCTTC. Amino acid sequence: CAWSRGGRSNYGYTF.

V usage is TRBV7-2 and J usage is TRBJ1-2, with 8 bases matching TRBD1. Germline-derived CDR1 and CDR2 are SGHTA and FQGNSA. The CDR3 sequence is 15 residues long. V was clipped by 5 bases and J by 0 bases; unmatched bases: 5. The CDR3: CASSPQTGANYGYTF. CDR3 in DNA: TGTGCCAGCAGCCCTCAGACAGGGGCTAACTATGGCTACACCTTC. Complete variable domain (other parts from reference TRBV7-2 and TRBJ1-2): GAGVSQSPSNKVTEKGKDVELRCDPISGHTALYWYRQSLGQGLEFLIYFQGNSAPDKSGLPSDRFSAERTGGSVSTLTIQRTQQEDSAVYLCASSPQTGANYGYTFGSGTRLTVV.

The V gene is TRBV19, the J gene TRBJ2-5; 10 bases align to TRBD1. J was trimmed by 5 bases and V by 6 bases; bases with no gene match: 3. This CDR3 spans 13 amino acids. Germline V gene sequence: CDR1 LNHDA, CDR2 SQIVND (reference sequence). CDR3 in DNA: TGTGCCAGTAGGGACAGGGGGTCGGAGACCCAGTACTTC. Protein: CASRDRGSETQYF.

V usage is TRBV19 and J usage is TRBJ1-5, with 9 bases identical to TRBD1. Germline V CDR1 and CDR2: LNHDA, SQIVND (reference sequence). This CDR3 has 14 amino acids. J gave up 1 base and V 10 bases, and 5 bases lay outside the gene matches. CDR3 region: CATRTGVSNQPQHF. The CDR3 nucleotides read TGTGCCACTAGGACAGGGGTGAGCAATCAGCCCCAGCATTTT.

CDR3 amino acids: CASSTYAGGGPDTQYF. The CDR3 nucleotides are TGTGCCAGCTCAACCTACGCGGGGGGCGGGCCAGATACGCAGTATTTT. This chain joins TRBV18 and TRBJ2-3; 8 bases are shared with TRBD2. Germline lookup yields CDR1 KGHSH and CDR2 LQKENI. V shed 5 bases and J 4 bases; nucleotides not matched to a gene: 11. CDR3 length: 16 amino acids.

The chain is built from TRBV7-3 and TRBJ2-7; D is ambiguous. The length of the CDR3 is 13 residues. The germline V gene encodes CDR1 SGHTA and CDR2 FQGTGA. With 2 bases removed from V and 1 base from J, the gap between germline ends came to 6 bases. As DNA, the CDR3 is TGTGCCAGCAGCTTAGACAAGTCCTACGAGCAGTACTTC. Its translation is CASSLDKSYEQYF.

The chain combines TRBV14 with TRBJ2-6; D uncertain. Germline loops: CDR1 SGHDN, CDR2 FVKESK. This CDR3 has 14 residues. V was trimmed by 1 base and J by 9 bases, leaving 10 bases between them. Here the CDR3 reads CASSQVGEDNVLTF. The CDR3 region has the DNA TGTGCCAGCAGCCAAGTAGGTGAGGACAACGTCCTGACTTTC.

This chain connects TRBV30 to TRBJ1-2; unclear D gene. The CDR3 runs 13 residues. V was pared by 7 bases and J by 1 base, with 13 bases between. The germline V gene has CDR1 GTSNPN and CDR2 SVGIG (reference sequence). The CDR3 reads CASPRADNYGYTF. The CDR3 DNA reads TGTGCCTCCCCGCGTGCTGATAACTATGGCTACACCTTC.

The chain recombines TRBV7-2 with TRBJ2-3; 13 bases are shared with TRBD2. Germline CDR1 and CDR2: SGHTA and FQGNSA. V dropped 5 bases and J dropped 4; count of bases not matched to a gene: 12. The CDR3 contains 18 residues. In nucleotides, the CDR3 is TGTGCCAGCAGCCAGTATCCACTAGCGGGAGGGTCTCCAGATACGCAGTATTTT. Its translation is CASSQYPLAGGSPDTQYF.